The 32 T cell receptor beta chains in this list originate from one sample, sequenced in a study of blood T cell repertoires in COVID-19. Clones were read by immunoSEQ multiplex PCR, and TCRdb kept only the in-frame ones, dropping some. The data show 150,000 to 200,000 clones, around 87% seen once. Sample: peripheral blood. These receptors were taken from a middle-aged man with active or convalescent COVID-19.

This chain uses TRBV24-1 with TRBJ1-4, with 12 nucleotides matching TRBD1. Germline V gives CDR1 KGHDR, CDR2 SFDVKD. Trimming removed 9 bases from V and 0 bases from J; junction bases left unmatched: 10. This CDR3 is built from 18 residues. CDR3 DNA: TGTGCCACCCCCCTACCGGGACAGGGGGCTGCAACTAATGAAAAACTGTTTTTT. Its translation is CATPLPGQGAATNEKLFF.

This chain connects TRBV11-1 to TRBJ2-3; the match to TRBD1 covers 7 bases. J lost 3 bases, V lost 5 bases, and 8 bases had no gene match. This CDR3 contains 15 residues. From germline, CDR1 is SGHAT and CDR2 FQDESV (reference sequence). The CDR3 DNA is TGTGCCAGCAGCCCGGACAGGTTGGGGACAGATACGCAGTATTTT. It specifies CASSPDRLGTDTQYF.

J is TRBJ2-1 and V is TRBV12-3 or TRBV12-4, with TRBD1 as a possible D gene (6 bases). CDR3 size: 13 residues. V was cut by 7 bases and J by 4 bases, with 11 bases left in between. The CDR3 is CASNRGKYNEQFF. CDR3 DNA sequence: TGTGCCAGCAATAGGGGGAAATACAATGAGCAGTTCTTC.

The genes are TRBV7-3 and TRBJ2-2; 10 bases line up with TRBD2. Germline values: CDR1 SGHTA, CDR2 FQGTGA. The CDR3 covers 16 residues. J gave up 2 bases and V 5 bases, and 5 bases lay outside the gene matches. The CDR3 protein is CASSLTSGDNTGELFF. The DNA for the CDR3 is TGTGCCAGCAGCCTCACTAGCGGGGATAACACCGGGGAGCTGTTTTTT.

V and J are TRBV29-1 and TRBJ1-5; 9 bases match TRBD1. Germline V gene sequence: CDR1 SQVTM, CDR2 ANQGSEA. The CDR3 has 14 residues. The J segment lost 3 bases and the V segment lost 7 bases, leaving 7 bases of the junction unmatched. DNA of the CDR3: TGCAGCGCTGACAGGGGGTATCACAATCAGCCCCAGCATTTT. This gives the protein CSADRGYHNQPQHF. Filled out from reference TRBV29-1 and TRBJ1-5, the complete variable domain reads SAVISQKPSRDICQRGTSLTIQCQVDSQVTMMFWYRQQPGQSLTLIATANQGSEATYESGFVIDKFPISRPNLTFSTLTVSNMSPEDSSIYLCSADRGYHNQPQHFGDGTRLSIL.

V is TRBV3-1 (or the pseudogene TRBV3-2) and J is TRBJ2-2, with 7 bases lining up with TRBD1. The V gene end was trimmed by 6 bases and the J gene end by 5 bases; junction bases not matched to a gene: 6. The germline V gene has CDR1 LGHDT and CDR2 YNNKEL (reference sequence). This CDR3 is 14 amino acids long. The CDR3 nucleotides read TGTGCCAGCAGTCCAACAGGGGAGACCGGGGAGCTGTTTTTT. Translation gives CASSPTGETGELFF.

This clone was observed at least ten times. The rearrangement uses TRBV2 and TRBJ2-5; 8 nucleotides match TRBD1. This CDR3 is 14 amino acids long. The ends lost 6 bases at V and 4 bases at J; junction bases unmatched: 7. Germline V CDR1 and CDR2: SNHLY, FYNNEI. The CDR3 is CASSQDRALETQYF. As DNA, the CDR3 is TGTGCCAGCAGCCAGGACAGGGCTTTAGAGACCCAGTACTTC.

This clone was detected once. V gene TRBV28 combines with J gene TRBJ2-3, with D tentatively TRBD2 (6 bases). The germline V gene has CDR1 MDHEN and CDR2 SYDVKM. CDR3 length equals 15 residues. V lost 2 bases and J 0 bases, leaving 9 bases between the germline ends. The CDR3 DNA is TGTGCCAGCAGTTTAGCGGGGCCTAGCACAGATACGCAGTATTTT. Its translation is CASSLAGPSTDTQYF.

The V gene is TRBV5-1, the J gene TRBJ2-2; TRBD2 matches at 8 bases. In germline, CDR1 is SGHRS, CDR2 YFSETQ. The CDR3 has 17 amino acids. The junction had 12 bases not matched to a gene; V was cut back by 4 bases and J by 4 bases. The CDR3 loop is CASSARGPGGPTGELFF. The CDR3 coding sequence is TGCGCCAGCAGCGCCAGAGGACCGGGGGGGCCCACCGGGGAGCTGTTTTTT.

The chain links TRBV18 to TRBJ1-2; D gene uncertain. The V end lost 3 bases, the J end lost 2 bases, and 7 bases lay between the germline ends. Germline-derived CDR1 and CDR2 are KGHSH and LQKENI. This CDR3 has 13 amino acids. CDR3 sequence (DNA): TGTGCCAGCTCACCGGAGGGCAACTATGGCTACACCTTC. Translation: CASSPEGNYGYTF.

The rearrangement joins TRBV5-5 to TRBJ2-7; D ambiguous. CDR3 length equals 12 residues. Germline V gives CDR1 SGHKS, CDR2 YYEKEE (reference sequence). The V gene lost 0 bases and the J gene lost 5 bases, with 6 bases spanning the gap. The chain's CDR3 is CASSLVADEQYF. In DNA, the CDR3 is TGTGCCAGCAGCTTGGTGGCAGACGAGCAGTACTTC.

CDR3 region: CASSYLAGSNNEQFF. CDR3 DNA sequence: TGCGCCAGCAGCTATCTAGCGGGGAGTAACAATGAGCAGTTCTTC. V is TRBV4-1 and J is TRBJ2-1; TRBD2 agrees at 9 bases. J gave up 5 bases and V 5 bases, and 7 bases lay outside the gene matches. CDR3 length: 15 amino acids. CDR1 MGHRA and CDR2 YSYEKL come from the germline V gene.

The CDR3 DNA follows: TGTGCCAGCAGCCGGGACAGGGGGCCAGGCACTGAAGCTTTCTTT. Encoded protein: CASSRDRGPGTEAFF. The chain combines TRBV11-3 with TRBJ1-1, with 12 bases aligning to TRBD1. The CDR3 has 15 residues. Germline V gene data show CDR1 as SGHNT and CDR2 as YENEEA. The V gene end was trimmed by 5 bases and the J gene end by 4 bases; junction bases not matched to a gene: 5.

This clone appeared once. J is TRBJ2-7 and V is TRBV13; D might be TRBD2 (7 bases). CDR1 and CDR2 from the germline V gene are PRHDT and FYEKMQ (reference sequence). The CDR3 contains 15 residues. Trimming pared 5 bases from V and 4 bases from J, leaving 18 bases between. The CDR3 region is CASSPLGGGGYEQYF. The CDR3 DNA is TGTGCCAGCAGCCCCTTGGGAGGGGGTGGATACGAGCAGTACTTC.

This chain connects TRBV11-2 to TRBJ1-4, with 8 bases fitting TRBD1. This CDR3 is 14 amino acids long. In germline, CDR1 is SGHAT, CDR2 FQNNGV. With 5 bases clipped from V and 6 bases from J, the junction kept 5 bases outside the gene matches. For the CDR3, the DNA is TGTGCCAGCAGCCGAGCGACAGGGGATGAAAAACTGTTTTTT. This gives the protein CASSRATGDEKLFF.

The J gene is TRBJ1-5, the V gene TRBV30; D may be TRBD1 (5 bases). V lost 1 base and J 12 bases, leaving 13 bases between the germline ends. The CDR3 spans 12 residues. Per the germline V gene, CDR1 is GTSNPN and CDR2 is SVGIG (reference sequence). The CDR3 nucleotides read TGTGCCTGGAGTGCAGGGTTTAGGGTCCAGCATTTT. Its protein is CAWSAGFRVQHF.

The chain couples TRBV12-3 or TRBV12-4 to TRBJ2-1; D is perhaps TRBD2 (5 bases). Trimming left V 3 bases short and J 7 bases short, with 7 bases between. This CDR3 has 12 residues. DNA of the CDR3: TGTGCCAGCAGTTTGGGAGAAAATGAGCAGTTCTTC. Amino acid sequence: CASSLGENEQFF.

The chain carries TRBV29-1 and TRBJ1-4; D may be TRBD1 (5 bases). The CDR3 has 13 amino acids. Per germline, CDR1 SQVTM and CDR2 ANQGSEA. V was trimmed by 6 bases and J by 7 bases, leaving 15 bases between them. The chain's CDR3 is CSVAKARGEKLFF. The CDR3 coding sequence is TGCAGCGTCGCAAAAGCTAGGGGTGAAAAACTGTTTTTT.

This chain connects TRBV21-1 to TRBJ1-2; the table's D call, TRBD1, was not checked against the DNA. TRBV21-1 is classified as a pseudogene. The CDR3 consists of 17 residues. CDR3 sequence: CASSKGRPGTSNYGYTF. As DNA, the CDR3 is TGTGCCAGCAGCAAAGGTAGACCAGGGACATCTAACTATGGCTACACCTTC.

The chain links TRBV3-1 (or the pseudogene TRBV3-2) to TRBJ1-1; D not resolved. V was pared by 4 bases and J by 6 bases, with 18 bases between. Germline CDR1 LGHDT, CDR2 YNNKEL (reference sequence). There are 15 residues in the CDR3. CDR3 bases: TGTGCCAGCAGCCCTTATGTCGGGGAACGGGCTGAAGCTTTCTTT. Its protein is CASSPYVGERAEAFF.

The chain has TRBV4-2 and TRBJ2-5; the match to TRBD1 covers 7 bases. Trimming cost V 1 base and J 4 bases; bases outside gene matches: 3. The germline gives CDR1 LGHNA, CDR2 YNFKEQ. This CDR3 is 14 amino acids long. DNA of the CDR3: TGTGCCAGCAGCCAAGGGTCAGGGGGAGAGACCCAGTACTTC. Translation gives CASSQGSGGETQYF.

This clone was found once. The gene calls are TRBV29-1 and TRBJ1-2; D gene unclear. Germline V lookup: CDR1 SQVTM, CDR2 ANQGSEA. Between the trimmed V and J ends, which lost 6 bases and 7 bases, there was a span of 15 bases. The CDR3 has 12 residues. The DNA of the CDR3 is TGCAGCGTGATCCTTGGTCCGGGTGGCTACACCTTC. As protein: CSVILGPGGYTF. Looking up the rest from reference TRBV29-1 and TRBJ1-2 gives the full variable domain: SAVISQKPSRDICQRGTSLTIQCQVDSQVTMMFWYRQQPGQSLTLIATANQGSEATYESGFVIDKFPISRPNLTFSTLTVSNMSPEDSSIYLCSVILGPGGYTFGSGTRLTVV.

The V call is TRBV5-4, the J call TRBJ2-3; 11 bases match TRBD2. This CDR3 contains 14 residues. CDR1 is SGHNT and CDR2 is YYREEE in the germline V gene (reference sequence). CDR3 in amino acids: CAQTSGGHGDTQYF. The CDR3 DNA reads as TGTGCGCAAACTAGCGGGGGACATGGAGATACGCAGTATTTT.

The genes are TRBV10-2 and TRBJ1-1; 8 nucleotides align to TRBD1. The germline CDR1 and CDR2 sequences are WSHSY and SAAADI. The CDR3 extends over 16 amino acids. The ends lost 6 bases at V and 0 bases at J; junction bases unmatched: 9. The CDR3 coding sequence is TGCGCCAGCAGCCCATACCGGACAGGGTTGAACACTGAAGCTTTCTTT. It is translated as CASSPYRTGLNTEAFF.

The chain combines TRBV21-1 with TRBJ1-2; TRBD1, the D gene given by the table, was not confirmed from the DNA. TRBV21-1 is tagged as a pseudogene. The CDR3 runs 14 residues. CDR3 nucleotides: TGTGCCAGCAGCAAATGGAACAGGCCCTATGGCTACACCTTC. Translating gives CASSKWNRPYGYTF.

V and J are TRBV30 and TRBJ1-4; D is undetermined. V shed 7 bases and J shed 3 bases, with 12 bases lying between them. Germline values: CDR1 GTSNPN, CDR2 SVGIG (reference sequence). This CDR3 has 13 residues. The CDR3 loop reads CASEGRPNEKLFF. Here the CDR3 DNA reads TGTGCCTCGGAGGGCAGGCCTAATGAAAAACTGTTTTTT.

The chain couples TRBV4-1 to TRBJ1-1; the D gene is possibly TRBD1 (5 bases). CDR3 length equals 15 residues. Germline lookup yields CDR1 MGHRA and CDR2 YSYEKL. V lost 4 bases to trimming and J lost 1 base, with 13 bases between them. Written as DNA, the CDR3 is TGCGCCAGCAGCCCTGTGGGGGGTACGAACACTGAAGCTTTCTTT. Translating it yields CASSPVGGTNTEAFF.

The V call is TRBV6-6, the J call TRBJ1-5; 8 bases map to TRBD1. V shed 2 bases and J 3 bases; nucleotides not matched to a gene: 6. Looked up from germline, CDR1 is MNHNY and CDR2 is SVGAGI (reference sequence). CDR3 length: 16 residues. The CDR3 sequence is CASSYVPTGDNQPQHF. The CDR3 DNA is TGTGCCAGCAGTTACGTCCCGACAGGGGACAATCAGCCCCAGCATTTT.

In this sample, this clone turned up a few times. The chain couples TRBV7-9 to TRBJ1-5; D uncertain. This CDR3 spans 12 amino acids. Deletions cut 2 bases from V and 9 bases from J, with 8 bases between. The germline CDR1 and CDR2 sequences are SEHNR and FQNEAQ (reference sequence). CDR3 sequence reads: CASSLSGGPQHF. In DNA form, the CDR3 reads TGTGCCAGCAGCTTATCGGGTGGGCCCCAGCATTTT.

The CDR3 reads CASSLDGGPYNEQFF. The DNA for the CDR3 is TGTGCCAGCAGCTTAGACGGGGGGCCCTACAATGAGCAGTTCTTC. V and J are TRBV11-3 and TRBJ2-1; tentative D call: TRBD2 (7 bases). CDR1 and CDR2 (germline): SGHNT, YENEEA. CDR3 length equals 15 residues. The germline V and J ends were trimmed by 0 bases and 2 bases, with 8 bases remaining between them.

This chain uses TRBV2 with TRBJ1-2; perhaps TRBD1 as D (5 bases). Germline V gene data show CDR1 as SNHLY and CDR2 as FYNNEI. This CDR3 region has 12 residues. Trimming removed 9 bases from V and 10 bases from J, with 18 bases in between. CDR3 in amino acids: CARGVSPTTYTF. CDR3 sequence (DNA): TGTGCCAGAGGGGTATCCCCTACGACCTACACCTTC. The whole variable domain, filled in from reference TRBV2 and TRBJ1-2, reads EPEVTQTPSHQVTQMGQEVILRCVPISNHLYFYWYRQILGQKVEFLVSFYNNEISEKSEIFDDQFSVERPDGSNFTLKIRSTKLEDSAMYFCARGVSPTTYTFGSGTRLTVV.

This rearrangement joins TRBV19 to TRBJ2-1; weak D call: TRBD1 (6 bases). The CDR3 is 15 amino acids. Per germline, CDR1 LNHDA and CDR2 SQIVND (reference sequence). Trimming shortened V by 5 bases and J by 0 bases, and 11 bases separated the two germline ends. CDR3 DNA sequence: TGTGCCAGTAGTGGCGACAGGAGCTCCTACAATGAGCAGTTCTTC. This gives the protein CASSGDRSSYNEQFF.